This T cell receptor beta chain originates from a study of control samples from healthy donors and cancer patients (TCRdb year 2020). Points on this clone: No cognate antigen has been identified for it. No base qualities exist here, and no much larger clone lies one base off it.

The CDR3 measures 16 amino acids from cysteine to phenylalanine. Just CDR3 DNA is preserved here, 48 bases in frame from base 1. Trimming takes 2 bases off V and 1 base off J; junction bases not matched to a gene: 7. Based on the germline V gene, the CDR1 and CDR2 sequences are SGHRS and YFSETQ. Libraries came from the immunoSEQ multiplex PCR assay. Here the immuneACCESS table is served through TCRdb, limited to in-frame sequences with V and J called. Missing clones are a known gap in these copies; in checked studies unresolved V genes cover under half, and the rest lacks a known reason. This sample lists 150,000 to 200,000 clones; around nine tenths were detected once. The ten biggest clones cover over 1.1% of the sample.

The V and J segments used are TRBV5-1 and TRBJ1-1; 8 bases in the junction line up with TRBD1. Sequenced material: blood. The sequence derives from a man aged 25-45 years in good health. In nucleotide form, the sequence is TGCGCCAGCAGCTTCGGACAGGGCAGCAGGAACACTGAAGCTTTCTTT. This sequence encodes CASSFGQGSRNTEAFF.